The sequence of this TCR beta chain was determined in a study of blood T cell repertoires in COVID-19. In the study overall: PBMCs, B-cell-depleted T cells, or T cells provided the cDNA or gDNA that made up the material.

The V end lost 0 bases, the J end lost 4 bases, and 7 bases lay between the germline ends. Germline loops: CDR1 MNHNY, CDR2 SVGAGI (reference sequence). The CDR3 consists of 14 residues. In the authors' workflow: Estimated nucleated cell counts came from reference gene primer amplification. Sequencing used immunoSEQ multiplex PCR; TCRdb keeps in-frame clones, though not all of them. The DNA gave D and trimming, while V, J and clone size come from that table. The sample has roughly 230,000 clones, 89% seen once. The origin of this receptor is a middle-aged woman who had recovered from COVID-19. Sequencing input: peripheral blood. The rearrangement uses TRBV6-6 and TRBJ1-5; no firm D call. CDR3 protein: CASSYSRLNQPQHF. The CDR3 DNA sequence: TGTGCCAGCAGTTACTCCAGGCTGAATCAGCCCCAGCATTTT.